This TCR beta chain was retrieved from a study of cytomegalovirus exposure and HLA in healthy donors. A remark on this clone: The antigen remains unidentified.

Each donor's status was that of a healthy bone marrow donor. Overall study findings and caveats: Highly shared variants forming one cluster were likely a sequencing artifact.

The PCR used 60 Vbeta and 13 Jbeta primers. Assay: immunoSEQ multiplex PCR; the TCRdb copy retains only in-frame clones and omits some. The sample includes some 150,000 clones, about 71% of them seen just once. Trimming shortened V by 6 bases and J by 4 bases, and 7 bases separated the two germline ends. The CDR3 extends over 13 amino acids. The germline V gene has CDR1 LNHDA and CDR2 SQIVND (reference sequence). The TCR originated in a woman in her twenties or thirties in good health and CMV-seronegative. The chain links TRBV19 to TRBJ2-6, with a weak D call TRBD1 (6 bases). The sequencing input was PBMCs. The CDR3 is CASSGTGANVLTF. The CDR3 nucleotides read TGTGCCAGTAGCGGGACAGGGGCCAACGTCCTGACTTTC.